This passage covers 25 T cell receptor beta chains from one sample sequenced in a study of CD8+CD57+ T cells in acquired aplastic anemia. Investigators profiled TCR beta VDJ and CDR3 from genomic DNA template. MiXCR was run by TCRdb on the reads, yielding one entry per CDR3 protein. The table lists about 190,000 distinct CDR3 sequences, less than 65% of them singletons. What was sequenced was sorted CD4+, CD8+, or CD8+CD57+ T cells (not recorded which) from PBMCs. These receptors all come from a human donor in good health, serving as a control.

This clonotype was detected a few times. This sequence joins TRBV7-6 and TRBJ2-7; D unresolved. Looked up from germline, CDR1 is SGHVS and CDR2 is FNYEAQ. Trimming shortened V by 3 bases and J by 0 bases, and 6 bases separated the two germline ends. There are 13 residues in the CDR3. Written as DNA, the CDR3 is TGTGCCAGCAGCTTCGACAACTCCTACGAGCAGTACTTC. Translating gives CASSFDNSYEQYF.

This clonotype was counted ten times or more. The CDR3 DNA follows: TGCAGTGCTTCCCCCGGGACAGGGGGCACGGGCACTGAAGCTTTCTTT. Its protein is CSASPGTGGTGTEAFF. The gene calls are TRBV20-1 and TRBJ1-1, with 12 bases identical to TRBD1. This CDR3 has 16 amino acids. Germline loops: CDR1 DFQATT, CDR2 SNEGSKA (reference sequence). V lost 5 bases, J lost 4 bases, and 11 bases stayed unmatched.

This clonotype was observed many times. The chain uses TRBV4-3 and TRBJ1-2; 11 positions match TRBD1. The CDR3 loop spans 15 amino acids. The trim removed 4 bases at V and 7 bases at J, leaving 8 bases unmatched. The germline gives CDR1 LGHNA, CDR2 YSLEER. The CDR3, as DNA: TGCGCCAGCAGCCCAACTAGGACAGGGGGCGGTGGCTACACCTTC. Encoded protein: CASSPTRTGGGGYTF.

The gene calls are TRBV10-3 and TRBJ2-2, with D perhaps matching TRBD2 (6 bases). V was clipped by 4 bases and J by 6 bases, with 12 bases between them. This CDR3 is 14 amino acids long. The germline gives CDR1 ENHRY, CDR2 SYGVKD. CDR3 sequence reads: CAISAGTWAGELFF. The CDR3, as DNA: TGTGCCATCAGTGCAGGGACTTGGGCCGGGGAGCTGTTTTTT.

The rearrangement joins TRBV20-1 to TRBJ2-7; D unclear. V was clipped by 1 base and J by 0 bases, with 4 bases between them. The V gene's germline CDR1 is DFQATT and CDR2 SNEGSKA (reference sequence). The CDR3 consists of 12 residues. The CDR3 here is CSARGPSYEQYF. The CDR3 nucleotides are TGCAGTGCTAGAGGACCCTCCTACGAGCAGTACTTC.

The rearrangement uses TRBV5-6 and TRBJ2-5; 7 bases map to TRBD1. V was clipped by 5 bases and J by 6 bases; unmatched bases: 13. From germline, CDR1 is SGHDT and CDR2 YYEEEE. CDR3 length: 15 residues. The CDR3 sequence is CASRKDPGQSQTQYF. The CDR3 nucleotides are TGTGCCAGCAGAAAGGACCCGGGACAGAGCCAGACCCAGTACTTC.

The chain combines TRBV3-1 with TRBJ2-1, with 10 bases fitting TRBD2. V trimming: 5 bases; J trimming: 10 bases; junction bases outside the gene matches: 11. Germline V lookup: CDR1 LGHDT, CDR2 YNNKEL (reference sequence). The CDR3 spans 15 residues. CDR3 coding DNA: TGTGCCAGCAGCGCACGTGTTAGCGGGGGGCAAGAGCAGTTCTTC. As protein: CASSARVSGGQEQFF.

This sequence joins TRBV9 and TRBJ1-1; D not certain. V lost 0 bases to trimming and J lost 3 bases, with 9 bases between them. The CDR3 has 14 residues. The V gene's germline CDR1 is SGDLS and CDR2 YYNGEE. In nucleotides, the CDR3 is TGTGCCAGCAGCGTAGAGCTCTTAGACACTGAAGCTTTCTTT. Its translation is CASSVELLDTEAFF. The whole variable domain, filled in from reference TRBV9 and TRBJ1-1, reads DSGVTQTPKHLITATGQRVTLRCSPRSGDLSVYWYQQSLDQGLQFLIQYYNGEERAKGNILERFSAQQFPDLHSELNLSSLELGDSALYFCASSVELLDTEAFFGQGTRLTVV.

CDR3 in DNA: TGTGCCAGCAGTTTGGGGCTATCCTCCACAGATACGCAGTATTTT. Translating it yields CASSLGLSSTDTQYF. This chain joins TRBV12-3 or TRBV12-4 and TRBJ2-3; TRBD1 is a possible D gene (5 bases). Trimming removed 3 bases at V and 2 bases at J, with 12 bases between. The CDR3 length is 15 residues.

This clonotype was seen more than once but under ten times. This CDR3 reads CAISAAEESSYEQYF. Written as DNA, the CDR3 is TGTGCCATCAGTGCGGCTGAGGAGAGTTCCTACGAGCAGTACTTC. This chain links TRBV10-3 with TRBJ2-7; no reliable D call. Germline V gives CDR1 ENHRY, CDR2 SYGVKD. This CDR3 has 15 amino acids. V was cut by 4 bases and J by 1 base, with 14 bases left in between.

This chain connects TRBV19 to TRBJ1-2; no clear D. Trimming stripped 3 bases from V and 7 bases from J, with 12 bases between. Germline CDR1 is LNHDA and CDR2 is SQIVND (reference sequence). This CDR3 contains 13 residues. DNA for the CDR3: TGTGCCAGTAGTATGATACTAGGAGGTGGCTACACCTTC. It yields the protein CASSMILGGGYTF.

This clonotype was observed a few times. A much larger clone differs by one base, so this may be a read error. The gene calls are TRBV6-1 and TRBJ1-4, with D perhaps TRBD1 (5 bases). The CDR3 spans 13 residues. Germline CDR1 reads MNHNS; CDR2 reads SASEGT. Trimming left V 11 bases short and J 3 bases short, with 13 bases between. Here the CDR3 reads CAASGMANEKLFF. The CDR3 bases are TGTGCCGCCTCAGGGATGGCTAATGAAAAACTGTTTTTT.

The V gene is TRBV27, the J gene TRBJ2-2; the match to TRBD1 covers 7 bases. The ends lost 0 bases at V and 7 bases at J; junction bases unmatched: 5. CDR3 size: 15 residues. Germline V gene sequence: CDR1 MNHEY, CDR2 SMNVEV (reference sequence). The CDR3 loop reads CASSLSPTGYGELFF. The CDR3 coding sequence is TGTGCCAGCAGTTTATCCCCGACAGGGTACGGGGAGCTGTTTTTT.

There are many counts of this clonotype. The genes are TRBV19 and TRBJ1-2, with unresolved D. The CDR3 has 15 amino acids. Germline V CDR1 and CDR2: LNHDA, SQIVND (reference sequence). Trimming took off 4 bases at V and 3 bases at J, with 15 bases between the two ends. CDR3 sequence (DNA): TGTGCCAGTAGTACCCGACCGGGGATAGACTATGGCTACACCTTC. As protein: CASSTRPGIDYGYTF.

CDR3 nucleotide sequence: TGCAGCGTTGGGGACGTCCAGCAGTACTTC. Protein: CSVGDVQQYF. The chain combines TRBV29-1 with TRBJ2-7; either TRBD1 or TRBD2 may fit D (5 bases each). The CDR3 totals 10 residues. Germline loops: CDR1 SQVTM, CDR2 ANQGSEA. V lost 4 bases to trimming and J lost 8 bases, with 9 bases between them.

This clonotype appeared a few times. This chain links TRBV24-1 with TRBJ1-5; 8 bases are a match to TRBD1. Germline V gene sequence: CDR1 KGHDR, CDR2 SFDVKD. The CDR3 length is 14 residues. With 6 bases clipped from V and 1 base from J, the junction kept 1 base outside the gene matches. The CDR3 here is CATSRQGSNQPQHF. The DNA of the CDR3 is TGTGCCACCAGTAGACAGGGGAGCAATCAGCCCCAGCATTTT.

This clonotype was detected only a few times. This chain links TRBV7-8 with TRBJ2-7, with 9 bases lining up with TRBD1. The CDR3 covers 13 residues. V was pared by 5 bases and J by 7 bases, with 6 bases of the junction left unmatched. Germline CDR1 reads SGHVS; CDR2 reads FQNEAQ. CDR3 residues: CASSAQTGGEQYF. The CDR3, as DNA: TGTGCCAGCAGCGCGCAGACAGGGGGTGAGCAGTACTTC. The whole variable domain, filled in from reference TRBV7-8 and TRBJ2-7, reads GAGVSQSPRYKVAKRGQDVALRCDPISGHVSLFWYQQALGQGPEFLTYFQNEAQLDKSGLPSDRFFAERPEGSVSTLKIQRTQQEDSAVYLCASSAQTGGEQYFGPGTRLTVT.

This chain's CDR3 is CASSRLAGGQVNTQYF. The CDR3 nucleotides read TGTGCCAGCAGCCGATTAGCGGGGGGCCAGGTAAATACGCAGTATTTT. The chain joins TRBV7-9 to TRBJ2-3, with TRBD2 matching over 10 bases. This CDR3 has 16 amino acids. The germline V gene encodes CDR1 SEHNR and CDR2 FQNEAQ (reference sequence). The junction had 12 bases not matched to a gene; V was cut back by 5 bases and J by 7 bases.

This clonotype was counted between two and nine times. The J gene is TRBJ2-1, the V gene TRBV20-1; tentative D call: TRBD2 (6 bases). Germline V gene lookup returns CDR1 DFQATT and CDR2 SNEGSKA (reference sequence). The ends were cut back, 6 bases at V and 8 bases at J, with 14 bases in the middle. This CDR3 comprises 12 residues. The DNA of the CDR3 is TGCAGTGCAGCGAGATCGGGGGATGAGCAGTTCTTC. Its translation is CSAARSGDEQFF.

Notes on this clonotype: A much larger clonotype is one base distant, so this may be a read error. The rearrangement links TRBV10-2 to TRBJ2-7, with D possibly being TRBD2 (6 bases). The CDR3 totals 17 residues. Germline assignment: CDR1 WSHSY and CDR2 SAAADI. CDR3 protein: CASSFSPWDGSSYEQYF. CDR3 nucleotide sequence: TGTGCCAGCAGTTTTTCTCCCTGGGACGGGAGCTCCTACGAGCAGTACTTC.

This chain connects TRBV10-3 to TRBJ2-7; D may match TRBD1 or TRBD2 (5 bases each). Germline CDR1 is ENHRY and CDR2 is SYGVKD. This CDR3 is built from 14 residues. V was cut by 3 bases and J by 7 bases, with 16 bases left in between. The CDR3 DNA reads TGTGCCATCAGTGATTTGGGCTCGGGGCGGGAGCAGTACTTC. It yields the protein CAISDLGSGREQYF.

The rearrangement uses TRBV7-3 and TRBJ2-5; D is perhaps TRBD2 (5 bases). Trimming pared 2 bases from V and 5 bases from J, leaving 15 bases between. The CDR3 has 15 residues. CDR1 is SGHTA and CDR2 is FQGTGA in the germline V gene. The CDR3 here is CASSLAGINGETQYF. CDR3 nucleotide sequence: TGTGCCAGCAGCTTAGCCGGGATAAACGGGGAGACCCAGTACTTC.

The V and J genes are TRBV20-1 and TRBJ2-7; TRBD1 agrees at 10 bases. This CDR3 comprises 16 residues. Germline CDR1 is DFQATT and CDR2 is SNEGSKA (reference sequence). The J segment lost 2 bases and the V segment lost 0 bases, leaving 7 bases of the junction unmatched. CDR3 residues: CSARDDLGQGTYEQYF. CDR3 DNA: TGCAGTGCTAGAGACGACCTGGGACAGGGGACCTACGAGCAGTACTTC.

This clonotype was counted at least ten times. J is TRBJ2-7 and V is TRBV20-1; TRBD1 or TRBD2 may be the D gene (6 bases each). The CDR3 spans 12 residues. Trimming stripped 6 bases from V and 0 bases from J, with 9 bases between. Germline V lookup: CDR1 DFQATT, CDR2 SNEGSKA (reference sequence). CDR3 loop: CSAGGSSYEQYF. CDR3 sequence (DNA): TGCAGTGCGGGGGGCTCCTCCTACGAGCAGTACTTC.

V gene TRBV28 combines with J gene TRBJ1-5; TRBD1 aligns across 8 bases. Germline CDR1 is MDHEN and CDR2 is SYDVKM. The CDR3 is made up of 15 amino acids. J was trimmed by 2 bases and V by 6 bases; bases with no gene match: 6. The CDR3 nucleotides are TGTGCCAGCAGGGCCCAGGGGGCAGGCAATCAGCCCCAGCATTTT. Its protein product is CASRAQGAGNQPQHF.